This is a list of T cell receptor beta chains from one sample in a study of blood T cell repertoires in COVID-19. The method was immunoSEQ multiplex PCR; TCRdb's version includes in-frame clones alone and lacks a portion of them. The table includes under 200,000 clones, 70% to 90% detected once. The sequenced sample consisted of peripheral blood. Receptors originate from a man aged 60 to 75 with active or convalescent COVID-19. The CDR3 runs from the conserved cysteine through the conserved F or W. D genes are given only for firm matches. Expanded clones are given a class, and other clones once, few, many or no size at all.

>TRBJ1-6|.|TRBV3-1/TRBV3-2|16|.
TGTGCCAGCAGACGGCGTGAGCAGGGAATTAATTCACCCCTCCACTTT
CASRRREQGINSPLHF
>TRBJ2-7|.|TRBV2|13|.
TGTGCCAGCAGTGACAGGCTAACCTACGAGCAGTACTTC
CASSDRLTYEQYF
>TRBJ1-4|.|TRBV5-4|14|.
TGTGCCACCGCGGTAGATGCAACTAATGAAAAACTGTTTTTT
CATAVDATNEKLFF
>TRBJ2-3|TRBD2|TRBV7-2|16|.
TGTGCCAGCAGCTTAAGCGGGGGGGCCGGCACAGATACGCAGTATTTT
CASSLSGGAGTDTQYF
>TRBJ1-1|.|TRBV27|14|.
TGTGCCAGCAGTTTAGGAGACAGGAACACTGAAGCTTTCTTT
CASSLGDRNTEAFF
>TRBJ1-5|.|TRBV6-6|13|.
TGTGCCAGCAGATGGACAGTCAATCAGCCCCAGCATTTT
CASRWTVNQPQHF
>TRBJ2-2|.|TRBV12-3/TRBV12-4|13|.
TGTGCCAGCAGCCCGAGTCTGGCCGGGGAGCTGTTTTTT
CASSPSLAGELFF
>TRBJ1-2|.|TRBV19|13|.
TGTGCCAGTAGTATAGGACAGTTCTATGGCTACACCTTC
CASSIGQFYGYTF
>TRBJ2-5|TRBD2|TRBV2|13|.
TGTGCCAGCAGGTCGACTAGCGGGGAGACCCAGTACTTC
CASRSTSGETQYF
>TRBJ1-4|TRBD1|TRBV6-6|14|.
TGTGCCAGCAGTCCACAGGGGATGCACGAAAAACTGTTTTTT
CASSPQGMHEKLFF
>TRBJ2-1|TRBD1|TRBV6-1|16|few
TGTGCCAGCAGTGCCGAAGGACAGGGCTCCTACAATGAGCAGTTCTTC
CASSAEGQGSYNEQFF
>TRBJ1-2|.|TRBV18|15|.
TGTGCCAGCTCACCATCTCGCGATATGTACTATGGCTACACCTTC
CASSPSRDMYYGYTF
>TRBJ2-5|.|TRBV5-5|14|.
TGTGCCAGCAGCCTGCAGGGCGCGCAAGAGACCCAGTACTTC
CASSLQGAQETQYF
>TRBJ1-2|.|TRBV27|15|once
TGTGCCAGCAGTTTATCGGGGCTTGTGCAGTATGGCTACACCTTC
CASSLSGLVQYGYTF
>TRBJ2-2|TRBD1|TRBV19|15|.
TGTGCCAGTACCCGGGACAGGGCAAACACCGGGGAGCTGTTTTTT
CASTRDRANTGELFF
>TRBJ1-1|TRBD1|TRBV5-1|15|.
TGCGCCAGCAGCTTGGGGGACAGGGTGAACACTGAAGCTTTCTTT
CASSLGDRVNTEAFF
>TRBJ2-3|.|TRBV11-1|15|.
TGTGCCAGCAGCTCGCGGGACCTAGATAGAGATACGCAGTATTTT
CASSSRDLDRDTQYF
>TRBJ1-1|.|TRBV11-1|12|.
TGTGCCAGCAGCTACAGGGATACTGAAGCTTTCTTT
CASSYRDTEAFF
>TRBJ2-7|.|TRBV27|15|once
TGTGCCAGCAGCAGAATGGGGACACCCTCCTACGAGCAGTACTTC
CASSRMGTPSYEQYF
>TRBJ2-6|.|TRBV24-1|24|.
TGTGCCACCAGTGATCCTAGGGGTTTAAGATTTAGGGTTCTTAGGGGCTCTGGGGCCAACGTCCTGACTTTC
CATSDPRGLRFRVLRGSGANVLTF
>TRBJ2-3|TRBD2|TRBV2|16|.
TGTGCCAGCAGACCTGAGACTAGCGGGGGCACAGATACGCAGTATTTT
CASRPETSGGTDTQYF
>TRBJ2-2|TRBD2|TRBV6-5|15|.
TGTGCCAGCAGTTACCTAGCGGGGGGGGCCGGGGAGCTGTTTTTT
CASSYLAGGAGELFF
>TRBJ1-6|.|TRBV4-1|14|.
TGCGCCAGCAGCCAAGACAGGGGCAATTCACCCCTCCACTTT
CASSQDRGNSPLHF
>TRBJ2-7|.|TRBV12-3/TRBV12-4|13|.
TGTGCCAGCAGATTCCGGGACACCTACGAGCAGTACTTC
CASRFRDTYEQYF
>TRBJ1-2|.|TRBV7-9|16|.
TGTGCCAGCAGCCCGGGGGTTGGAGGAAACAACTATGGCTACACCTTC
CASSPGVGGNNYGYTF
>TRBJ1-4|TRBD1|TRBV6-5|14|once
TGTGCCAGCAGCACAGGGGGGTCGGGGGAAAAACTGTTTTTT
CASSTGGSGEKLFF
>TRBJ2-3|.|TRBV13|12|.
TGTGCCAGCAGCACTACTGCAGATACGCAGTATTTT
CASSTTADTQYF
>TRBJ1-5|TRBD1|TRBV30|19|.
TGTGCCTGGAGTGTGCCCCGGGACAGGACCGATTATAGCAATCAGCCCCAGCATTTT
CAWSVPRDRTDYSNQPQHF
>TRBJ2-2|.|TRBV11-3|15|once
TGTGCCAGCAGCTTGCTGGGCACGAACACCGGGGAGCTGTTTTTT
CASSLLGTNTGELFF
>TRBJ1-5|.|TRBV18|14|.
TGTGCCAGCTCAGCCTCAGGGGCAGGTCAGCCCCAGCATTTT
CASSASGAGQPQHF
>TRBJ1-1|TRBD1|TRBV6-5|14|.
TGTGCCAGCAGTTCGGACAGGGAGCTCACCGAAGCTTTCTTT
CASSSDRELTEAFF
>TRBJ2-1|TRBD2|TRBV27|14|.
TGTGCCAGCAGTTTTCGGCTAGCGGGGTTTGAGCAGTTCTTC
CASSFRLAGFEQFF
>TRBJ2-7|TRBD1|TRBV7-9|14|few
TGTGCCAGCAGCCCCGGGACAGGGCTCTACGAGCAGTACTTC
CASSPGTGLYEQYF
>TRBJ2-3|.|TRBV19|15|.
TGTGCCAGTAGTATTCACGCCGGACAGTCAGATACGCAGTATTTT
CASSIHAGQSDTQYF
>TRBJ2-7|.|TRBV12-2|12|.
TGTGCAAGTCGCTTAGATAGCTACGAGCAGTACTTC
CASRLDSYEQYF
>TRBJ2-5|TRBD1|TRBV7-3|13|once
TGTGCCAGCAGCTCGACAGGGCGAGAGACCCAGTACTTC
CASSSTGRETQYF
>TRBJ1-6|.|TRBV27|14|.
TGTGCCAGCAGTCCCCCGGGGGGGAATTCACCCCTCCACTTT
CASSPPGGNSPLHF
>TRBJ1-1|.|TRBV19|13|.
TGTGCCAGTAGGAGTATGTGGGGGGCTGAAGCTTTCTTT
CASRSMWGAEAFF
>TRBJ2-3|.|TRBV5-1|14|once
TGCGCCAGCAGCTTGTCCACTGGCACAGATACGCAGTATTTT
CASSLSTGTDTQYF
>TRBJ2-1|TRBD2|TRBV10-3|16|.
TGTGCCATCAGTGAGTCGAAAGTAGCGGGGGACAATGAGCAGTTCTTC
CAISESKVAGDNEQFF
>TRBJ2-2|TRBD2|TRBV6-2/TRBV6-3|17|.
TGTGCCAGCAGCTCTGGACTAGCGGGGGGAGGAGTCGGGGAGCTGTTTTTT
CASSSGLAGGGVGELFF
>TRBJ2-2|.|TRBV15|14|.
TGTGCCACCAGCCCCAGATCGCAGACCGGGGAGCTGTTTTTT
CATSPRSQTGELFF
>TRBJ2-2|.|TRBV11-2|14|.
TGTGCCAGCAGCCGGAACAGGGTTACCGGGGAGCTGTTTTTT
CASSRNRVTGELFF
>TRBJ2-2|TRBD2|TRBV5-1|18|.
TGCGCCAGCAGCACGGGACTAGCGGGGAAAGCGAACACCGGGGAGCTGTTTTTT
CASSTGLAGKANTGELFF
>TRBJ2-6|.|TRBV19|15|.
TGTGCCAGTACCCTACAGGGCTCTGGGGCCAACGTCCTGACTTTC
CASTLQGSGANVLTF
>TRBJ2-1|TRBD2|TRBV15|17|.
TGTGCCACCAGCAGAGATGGTACGGGACTAGAAGGGAATGAGCAGTTCTTC
CATSRDGTGLEGNEQFF
>TRBJ2-5|TRBD1|TRBV5-1|14|few
TGCGCCAGCAGCCCGGGACAGCCGCAAGAGACCCAGTACTTC
CASSPGQPQETQYF
>TRBJ1-2|.|TRBV12-3/TRBV12-4|13|.
TGTGCCAGCAGTTTAGCGACAGACTATGGCTACACCTTC
CASSLATDYGYTF
>TRBJ2-1|.|TRBV4-1|16|.
TGCGCCAGCAGCCCTCCGGGACTTACCCAGTACAATGAGCAGTTCTTC
CASSPPGLTQYNEQFF
>TRBJ2-5|TRBD1|TRBV5-6|14|once
TGTGCCAGCAGCAAAATTGACAGGGGGGAGACCCAGTACTTC
CASSKIDRGETQYF
>TRBJ1-4|.|TRBV7-6|16|.
TGTGCCAGCAGCACAACCGGGGGGAGCATTGGTGAAAAACTGTTTTTT
CASSTTGGSIGEKLFF
>TRBJ2-2|TRBD2|TRBV2|15|.
TGTGCCAGCCGTAGCGGGGATCTCGGCACCGGGGAGCTGTTTTTT
CASRSGDLGTGELFF
>TRBJ1-2|.|TRBV6-6|15|.
TGTGCCAGCAGTTACTTGCAGGGGTTGAGCTATGGCTACACCTTC
CASSYLQGLSYGYTF
>TRBJ2-5|.|TRBV4-2|15|.
TGTGCCAGCAGCCCAACCCCCGGGTACCAAGAGACCCAGTACTTC
CASSPTPGYQETQYF
>TRBJ1-6|.|TRBV3-1/TRBV3-2|17|.
TGTGCCAGCAGCCAATATCTGTTGAGCTCCTATAATTCACCCCTCCACTTT
CASSQYLLSSYNSPLHF